This TCR beta chain was obtained from a study of shared clonotypes between healthy human individuals. Overall study: Each donor had three CD4 naive, three CD4 memory, two CD8 naive and one CD8 memory plate.

The authors split each subset's genomic DNA evenly across several immunoSEQ plates. The repertoire was sequenced with immunoSEQ multiplex PCR; TCRdb's copy has only in-frame clones and lacks some. Here the sample spans approximately 2,300,000 clones, just under 95% being singletons. Subsets obtained from CD4+ cells comprised CD45RA+ naive and CD45RA-negative memory cells. Remarks on this clone: The target antigen is unknown.

The CDR3 length is 14 residues. With 1 base removed from V and 5 bases from J, the gap between germline ends came to 13 bases. Whole-study results and caveats: Richness estimates generally favored naive over memory subsets.

The clonotype comes from a man between 18 and 35 years old in good health. Some clones in this sample may be carry-over from other donors' samples. The specimen was naive CD4+ T cells from PBMCs. Subset reported: CD45RA+ positively selected. The gene calls are TRBV5-3 and TRBJ2-7; TRBD2 is a possible D gene (6 bases). TRBV5-3 is annotated as an ORF whose role is uncertain. CDR3 sequence reads: CARSLSGVANEQYF. The CDR3 DNA sequence: TGTGCCAGAAGCTTGTCGGGGGTAGCGAACGAGCAGTACTTC.